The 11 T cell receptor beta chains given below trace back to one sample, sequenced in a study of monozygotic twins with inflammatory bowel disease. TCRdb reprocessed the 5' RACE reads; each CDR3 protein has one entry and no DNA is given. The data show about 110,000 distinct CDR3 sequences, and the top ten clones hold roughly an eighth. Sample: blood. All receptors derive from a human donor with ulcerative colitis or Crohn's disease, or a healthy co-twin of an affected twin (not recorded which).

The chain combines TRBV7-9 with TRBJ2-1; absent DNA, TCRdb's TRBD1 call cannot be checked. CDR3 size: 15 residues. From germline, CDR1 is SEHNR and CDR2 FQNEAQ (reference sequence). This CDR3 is CASSPYGGNYNEQFF.

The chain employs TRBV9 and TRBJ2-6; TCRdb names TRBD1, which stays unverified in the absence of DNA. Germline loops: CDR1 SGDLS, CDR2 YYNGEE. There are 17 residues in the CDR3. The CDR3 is CASSGDSLSSGANVLTF.

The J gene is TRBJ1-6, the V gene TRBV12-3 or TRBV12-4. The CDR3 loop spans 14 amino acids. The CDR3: CASSFPGGNSPLHF.

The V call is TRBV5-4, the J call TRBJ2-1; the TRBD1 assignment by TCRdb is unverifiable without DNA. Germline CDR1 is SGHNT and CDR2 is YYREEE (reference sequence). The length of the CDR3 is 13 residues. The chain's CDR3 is CASSRDRYNEQFF.

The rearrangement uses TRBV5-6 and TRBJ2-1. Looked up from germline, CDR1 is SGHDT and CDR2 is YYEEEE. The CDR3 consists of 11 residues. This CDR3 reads CASSFEAEQFF.

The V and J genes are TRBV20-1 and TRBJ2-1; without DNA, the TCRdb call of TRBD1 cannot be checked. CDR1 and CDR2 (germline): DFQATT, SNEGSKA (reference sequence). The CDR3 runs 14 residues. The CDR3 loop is CSARDAPDRDEQFF.

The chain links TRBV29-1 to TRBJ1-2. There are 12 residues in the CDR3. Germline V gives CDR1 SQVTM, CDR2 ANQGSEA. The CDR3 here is CSVLGANYGYTF.

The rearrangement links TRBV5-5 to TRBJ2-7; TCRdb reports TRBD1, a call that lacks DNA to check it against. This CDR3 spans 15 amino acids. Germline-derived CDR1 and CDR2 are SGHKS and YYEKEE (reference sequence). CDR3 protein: CASSPTGHRIYEQYF.

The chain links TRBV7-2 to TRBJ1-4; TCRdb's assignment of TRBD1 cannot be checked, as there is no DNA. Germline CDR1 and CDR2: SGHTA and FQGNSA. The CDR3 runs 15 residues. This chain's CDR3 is CASSLGGRPNEKLFF.

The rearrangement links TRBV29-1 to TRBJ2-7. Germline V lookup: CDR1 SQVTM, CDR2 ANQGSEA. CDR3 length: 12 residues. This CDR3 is CSVDSGSYEQYF.

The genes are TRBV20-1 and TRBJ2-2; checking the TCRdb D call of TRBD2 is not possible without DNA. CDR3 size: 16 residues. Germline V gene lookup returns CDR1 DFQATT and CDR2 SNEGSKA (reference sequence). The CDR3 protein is CGVGLAGGTHTGELFF.